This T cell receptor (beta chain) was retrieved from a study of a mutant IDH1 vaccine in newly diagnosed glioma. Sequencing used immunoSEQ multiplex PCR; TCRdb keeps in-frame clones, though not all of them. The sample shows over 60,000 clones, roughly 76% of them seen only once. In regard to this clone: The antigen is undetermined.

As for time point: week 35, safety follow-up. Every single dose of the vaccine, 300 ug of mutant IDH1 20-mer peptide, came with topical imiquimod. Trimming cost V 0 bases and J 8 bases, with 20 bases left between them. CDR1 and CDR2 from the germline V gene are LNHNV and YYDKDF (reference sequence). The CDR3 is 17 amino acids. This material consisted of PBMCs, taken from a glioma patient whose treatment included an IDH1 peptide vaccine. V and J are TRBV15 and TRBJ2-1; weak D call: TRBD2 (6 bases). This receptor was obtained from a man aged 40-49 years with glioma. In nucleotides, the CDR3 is TGTGCCACCAGCAGAGATCCCGGAGGGGCCCTGTTGGATGAGCAGTTCTTC. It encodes CATSRDPGGALLDEQFF.